This TCR beta chain was sequenced for a study of beta chain features in type 1 diabetes. Expressed TCRB transcripts were sequenced because the isolated RNA had all been reverse transcribed beforehand. Clones were sequenced by immunoSEQ multiplex PCR, and TCRdb holds only the in-frame ones, with some missing. Of over 600,000 clones in the sample, 9.5% to 15% are singletons; the top ten hold around 0.12%. As for this clone: Its antigen remains unknown.

Regarding the study as a whole: For patients, the naive, central memory and Treg TCRB repertoires appeared more alike than for healthy donors. All four CD4+ subsets of Type 1 diabetes patients contained TCRB CDR3s that were moderately but significantly shorter.

CDR3 size: 17 residues. The junction had 17 bases not matched to a gene; V was cut back by 8 bases and J by 1 base. CDR1 and CDR2 from the germline V gene are SQVTM and ANQGSEA. Central memory, naive, regulatory and stem cell-like memory CD4+ cells were sorted by CD45RO/CCR7/CD25/CD127/CD95/CD27. The TCR was taken from a man in his thirties or forties with type 1 diabetes. Sequencing was done on a sample of naive CD4+ T cells from blood. This chain links TRBV29-1 with TRBJ2-1, with TRBD1 identical over 7 bases. CDR3 protein: CSISGGPYQSSYNEQFF. The CDR3 DNA sequence: TGCAGCATTTCAGGGGGACCGTACCAATCTTCCTACAATGAGCAGTTCTTC.